The 18 T cell receptor beta chains below were found in one sample sequenced in a study of regulatory T cells in long-lasting Graves disease. iRepertoire HTBI primers and Arm-PCR of CDR3 regions built TCR beta libraries. MiXCR, run by TCRdb on the multiplex PCR reads, gives a single entry per CDR3 protein. The sample has over 300,000 distinct CDR3 sequences; 15% are singletons. Noted time point: newly diagnosed GD, antithyroid drugs for less than 3 months. Preparation of the TCR library used RNA extracted from PBMCs. The material was peripheral blood mononuclear cells (PBMCs), obtained at new diagnosis, from a patient treated with antithyroid drugs. The receptors come from a female donor with Graves disease.

This clonotype was picked up many times. The genes are TRBV12-3 or TRBV12-4 and TRBJ2-7; D not resolved. This CDR3 is 10 amino acids long. Trimming stripped 1 base from V and 9 bases from J, with 4 bases between. In DNA, the CDR3 is TGTGCCAGCAGTTTAGAAGGGCAGTACTTC. The encoded protein is CASSLEGQYF.

This clonotype was detected many times. This chain links TRBV10-3 with TRBJ1-1; 7 nucleotides agree with TRBD1. This CDR3 has 13 amino acids. The ends lost 3 bases at V and 6 bases at J; junction bases unmatched: 4. In germline, CDR1 is ENHRY, CDR2 SYGVKD. As DNA, the CDR3 is TGTGCCATCAGTGATGGACAGGTACCTGAAGCTTTCTTT. Its protein is CAISDGQVPEAFF.

This clonotype was counted many times. V usage is TRBV4-1 and J usage is TRBJ1-4, with TRBD1 as a possible D gene (5 bases). Trimming stripped 4 bases from V and 8 bases from J, with 17 bases between. In germline, CDR1 is MGHRA, CDR2 YSYEKL. CDR3 length: 15 residues. The CDR3, as DNA: TGCGCCAGCAGCCCTGGGACGGCCGGCAGGGAAAAACTGTTTTTT. This translates into CASSPGTAGREKLFF.

A few counts support this clonotype. The CDR3 spells CASSWTGAPVGQYF. As DNA, the CDR3 is TGTGCCAGCAGCTGGACAGGCGCTCCCGTTGGGCAGTATTTT. The chain has TRBV9 and TRBJ2-3, with TRBD1 identical over 7 bases. This CDR3 has 14 residues. V was clipped by 4 bases and J by 11 bases; unmatched bases: 13. Germline CDR1 SGDLS, CDR2 YYNGEE. Complete variable domain (other parts from reference TRBV9 and TRBJ2-3): DSGVTQTPKHLITATGQRVTLRCSPRSGDLSVYWYQQSLDQGLQFLIQYYNGEERAKGNILERFSAQQFPDLHSELNLSSLELGDSALYFCASSWTGAPVGQYFGPGTRLTVL.

This clonotype was counted at least ten times. The rearrangement links TRBV7-2 to TRBJ2-2; TRBD1 matches 7 bases. This CDR3 comprises 19 residues. The germline CDR1 and CDR2 sequences are SGHTA and FQGNSA. V lost 5 bases to trimming and J lost 3 bases; unmatched junction nucleotides: 18. The CDR3 region is CASSRPYQRQGEYTGELFF. As DNA, the CDR3 is TGTGCCAGCAGCCGCCCCTACCAGAGACAGGGCGAATACACCGGGGAGCTGTTTTTT.

In regard to this clonotype: A single base is all that separates this from a far larger clone, so a read error is likely. The V and J genes are TRBV5-1 and TRBJ1-2; D not certain. Looked up from germline, CDR1 is SGHRS and CDR2 is YFSETQ. The CDR3 consists of 16 residues. The CDR3 loop reads CASSWPGSGFNHGYTF. The CDR3 DNA is TGTGCCAGCAGCTGGCCTGGCAGTGGATTTAACCATGGCTACACCTTC.

This clonotype has only a few counts. The chain carries TRBV19 and TRBJ2-7; TRBD2 aligns across 7 bases. After removal of 1 base from V and 2 bases from J, the junction contained 17 bases not matched to a gene. This CDR3 has 19 amino acids. Germline CDR1 is LNHDA and CDR2 is SQIVND (reference sequence). The CDR3, as DNA: TGTGCCAGTAGTATAGCCATACGGGGAGCGGGGTTCCCTCCCTACGAGCAGTACTTC. This translates into CASSIAIRGAGFPPYEQYF.

This clonotype came up many times. The V call is TRBV20-1, the J call TRBJ2-5, with unresolved D. The CDR3 consists of 13 residues. V was cut by 7 bases and J by 1 base, with 13 bases left in between. Germline CDR1 is DFQATT and CDR2 is SNEGSKA (reference sequence). CDR3 region: CSERIPLQETQYF. DNA of the CDR3: TGCAGTGAAAGAATACCACTCCAAGAGACCCAGTACTTC.

Ten or more counts support this clonotype. The chain couples TRBV20-1 to TRBJ1-5; no clear D gene. Germline CDR1 is DFQATT and CDR2 is SNEGSKA (reference sequence). Trimming cost V 0 bases and J 4 bases, with 7 bases left between them. CDR3 length: 13 amino acids. The CDR3 here is CSARETSNQPQHF. DNA for the CDR3: TGCAGTGCTAGAGAAACATCTAATCAGCCCCAGCATTTT.

This clonotype was detected many times. The chain combines TRBV16 with TRBJ1-1; D uncertain. Trimming pared 0 bases from V and 2 bases from J, leaving 10 bases between. This CDR3 region has 15 residues. In germline, CDR1 is KGHSY, CDR2 FQNENV. CDR3 region: CASSQSMAANTEAFF. The CDR3 DNA reads TGTGCCAGCAGCCAATCCATGGCAGCTAACACTGAAGCTTTCTTT.

This clonotype was counted at least ten times. This chain links TRBV29-1 with TRBJ1-2; perhaps TRBD1 as D (6 bases). The V end was cut by 0 bases, the J end by 3 bases, with 17 bases between. Germline assignment: CDR1 SQVTM and CDR2 ANQGSEA. CDR3 length: 16 amino acids. The CDR3 DNA reads as TGCAGCGTTGAAGATCAGGGAGGGGGGATTGACTATGGCTACACCTTC. Its protein is CSVEDQGGGIDYGYTF.

This clonotype was detected many times. The gene calls are TRBV12-5 and TRBJ2-3; possible D gene TRBD2, 5 bases. V dropped 3 bases and J dropped 5 bases, with 21 bases sitting between them. The CDR3 totals 17 residues. Germline values: CDR1 LGHNT, CDR2 FRNRAP. CDR3 sequence reads: CASGFPTPLPGLDTQYF. CDR3 nucleotides: TGTGCTAGTGGTTTCCCCACCCCGCTGCCGGGATTAGATACGCAGTATTTT.

Of note for this clonotype: A much larger clone differs from this one at a single base, so this may be a read error. V is TRBV12-3 or TRBV12-4 and J is TRBJ2-7, with 8 bases identical to TRBD2. The CDR3 consists of 13 residues. Trimming took 6 bases from V and 7 from J; bases not matched to a gene: 8. The CDR3 reads CASRREAVNEQYF. The CDR3 bases are TGTGCCAGCAGGCGGGAGGCGGTCAATGAGCAGTACTTC.

This clonotype was detected many times. A much larger clone lies a single base off, so this may be a read error. This chain connects TRBV5-1 to TRBJ2-2; D gene unclear. Germline values: CDR1 SGHRS, CDR2 YFSETQ. The CDR3 has 12 residues. The CDR3 sequence is CASSLETGELFF. In nucleotides, the CDR3 is TGTGCCAGCAGCTTAGAGACCGGGGAGCTGTTTTTT. Together with reference TRBV5-1 and TRBJ2-2, the CDR3 gives the full variable domain: KAGVTQTPRYLIKTRGQQVTLSCSPISGHRSVSWYQQTPGQGLQFLFEYFSETQRNKGNFPGRFSGRQFSNSRSEMNVSTLELGDSALYLCASSLETGELFFGEGSRLTVL.

This clonotype came up many times. The V call is TRBV20-1, the J call TRBJ2-7, with TRBD2 identical over 8 bases. Per germline, CDR1 DFQATT and CDR2 SNEGSKA (reference sequence). The CDR3 extends over 20 amino acids. V lost 3 bases, J lost 0 bases, and 22 bases stayed unmatched. The chain's CDR3 is CSASNYGGGVLAATSYEQYF. The CDR3 DNA sequence: TGCAGTGCTAGCAATTACGGAGGGGGGGTACTAGCGGCCACCTCCTACGAGCAGTACTTC.

In this sample, this clonotype turned up a few times. This clone may be a read error of a much larger clone one base away. CDR3: CSVGTGGRDTQYF. The CDR3 nucleotides are TGCAGCGTTGGGACTGGCGGGAGAGATACGCAGTATTTT. The chain is built from TRBV29-1 and TRBJ2-3; 7 bases are a match to TRBD2. The V gene end was trimmed by 4 bases and the J gene end by 5 bases; junction bases not matched to a gene: 6. Germline CDR1 SQVTM, CDR2 ANQGSEA. The CDR3 has 13 residues.

This chain joins TRBV24-1 and TRBJ2-3; D is unresolved. Germline-derived CDR1 and CDR2 are KGHDR and SFDVKD. The CDR3 is 13 residues long. V was pared by 5 bases and J by 5 bases, with 10 bases between. The CDR3 DNA follows: TGTGCCACCAGTGCGCCGACTGAAGATACGCAGTATTTT. Translating gives CATSAPTEDTQYF.

This clonotype was counted only a few times. The chain couples TRBV10-2 to TRBJ1-1; no definite D call. Germline V CDR1 and CDR2: WSHSY, SAAADI. Trimming left V 2 bases short and J 5 bases short, with 15 bases between. CDR3 length equals 15 residues. In DNA, the CDR3 is TGCGCCAGCAGTGAGCACCGGGGAGGGTGGACTGAAGCTTTCTTT. This encodes CASSEHRGGWTEAFF.